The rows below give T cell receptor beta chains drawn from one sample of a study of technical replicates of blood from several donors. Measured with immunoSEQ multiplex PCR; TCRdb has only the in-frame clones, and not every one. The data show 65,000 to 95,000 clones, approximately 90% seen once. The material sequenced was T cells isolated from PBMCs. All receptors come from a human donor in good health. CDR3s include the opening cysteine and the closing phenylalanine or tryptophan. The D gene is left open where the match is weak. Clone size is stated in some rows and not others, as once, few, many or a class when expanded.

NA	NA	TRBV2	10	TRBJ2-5	TGTGCCAGCAGCGGAGGGACCCAGTACTTC	CASSGGTQYF
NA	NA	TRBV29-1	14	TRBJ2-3	TGCAGTGCTAGATTGGAGAGGGTAGCAGATACGCAGTATTTT	CSARLERVADTQYF
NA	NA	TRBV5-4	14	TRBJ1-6	TGTGCCAGCAGCTTGGTTATCGGTGATTCACCCCTCCACTTT	CASSLVIGDSPLHF
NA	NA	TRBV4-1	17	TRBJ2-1	TGCGCCAGCAGCCCTGGGCCCCGGTCAGGGCCGGGCAATGAGCAGTTCTTC	CASSPGPRSGPGNEQFF
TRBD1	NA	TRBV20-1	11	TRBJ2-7	TGCAGTGCTGGACAGGGAGACGAGCAGTACTTC	CSAGQGDEQYF
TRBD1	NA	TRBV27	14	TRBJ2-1	TGTGCCAGCAGTCCCCGGACAGGGATCGATGAGCAGTTCTTC	CASSPRTGIDEQFF
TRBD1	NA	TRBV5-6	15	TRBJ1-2	TGTGCCAGCAGCCAGGCAGGGGGAAACAACTATGGCTACACCTTC	CASSQAGGNNYGYTF
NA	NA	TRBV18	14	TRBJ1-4	TGTGCCAGCTCACCCAGGAGCGGGGACGAAAAACTGTTTTTT	CASSPRSGDEKLFF
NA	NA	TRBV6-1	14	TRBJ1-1	TGTGCCAGCAGGGACAGAAAGACAAACACTGAAGCTTTCTTT	CASRDRKTNTEAFF
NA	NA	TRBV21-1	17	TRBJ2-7	TGTGCCAGCAGGATTACTTCCCGGGACAGGCTTTGGCCCGAGCAGTACTTC	CASRITSRDRLWPEQYF
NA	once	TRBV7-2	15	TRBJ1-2	TGTGCCAGCAGCCGGGTAGGAGCGGGGGGAAATGGCTACACCTTC	CASSRVGAGGNGYTF
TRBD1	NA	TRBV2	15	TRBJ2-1	TGTGCCAGCAGTCGACAGGGGGGAGGCTACAATGAGCAGTTCTTC	CASSRQGGGYNEQFF
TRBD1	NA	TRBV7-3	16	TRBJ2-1	TGTGCCAGCAGCCCCACAGGGGGCCTATTCATCAATGAGCAGTTCTTC	CASSPTGGLFINEQFF
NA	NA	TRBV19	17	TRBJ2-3	TGTGCCAGTAGTATAGACCCAGAAGAACCTCCCACAGATACGCAGTATTTT	CASSIDPEEPPTDTQYF
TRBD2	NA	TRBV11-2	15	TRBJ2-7	TGTGCCAGCAGATCTCCTAGCGGGAGAATCTACGAGCAGTACTTC	CASRSPSGRIYEQYF
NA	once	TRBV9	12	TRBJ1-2	TGTGCCAGCAGGGGGGGGAGCTATGGCTACACCTTC	CASRGGSYGYTF
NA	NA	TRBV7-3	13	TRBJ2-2	TGTGCCAGCAGCAGACAGAACACCGGGGAGCTGTTTTTT	CASSRQNTGELFF
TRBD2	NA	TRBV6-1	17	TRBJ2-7	TGTGCCAGCAGTGAACAGATAGCGGGAGGGCTAGGGAGCGAGCAGTACTTC	CASSEQIAGGLGSEQYF
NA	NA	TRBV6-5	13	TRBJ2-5	TGTGCCAGCAGTTACGAGCTTGAAGAGACCCAGTACTTC	CASSYELEETQYF
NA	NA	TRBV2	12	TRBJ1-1	TGTGCCAGCAGTGAGGGGAGTCCGCCAGCTTTCTTT	CASSEGSPPAFF
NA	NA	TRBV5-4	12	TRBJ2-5	TGTGCCAGCAGCAACAGTGAAGAGACCCAGTACTTC	CASSNSEETQYF
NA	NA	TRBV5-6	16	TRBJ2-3	TGTGCCAGCAGCTTCATCAGAAAACCTAGCACAGATACGCAGTATTTT	CASSFIRKPSTDTQYF
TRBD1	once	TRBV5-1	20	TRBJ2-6	TGCGCCAGCAGCATTAACCGGGACAGGGGGCCTGGCTCTGGGGCCAACGTCCTGACTTTC	CASSINRDRGPGSGANVLTF
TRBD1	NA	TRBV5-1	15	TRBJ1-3	TGCGCCAGCAGCCGGGACAGGGCGGCTGGAAACACCATATATTTT	CASSRDRAAGNTIYF
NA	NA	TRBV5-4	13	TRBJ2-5	TGTGCCAGCACCCGGGGAAGTGAGGAGACCCAGTACTTC	CASTRGSEETQYF
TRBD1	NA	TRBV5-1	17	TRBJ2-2	TGCGCCAGCAGCTTGGCCAGGACAGGGGAGGAAACCGGGGAGCTGTTTTTT	CASSLARTGEETGELFF
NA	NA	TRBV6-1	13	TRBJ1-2	TGTGCCAGTACCCCGACAGCGAAGTATGGCTACACCTTC	CASTPTAKYGYTF
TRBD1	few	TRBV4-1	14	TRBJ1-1	TGCGCCAGCAGTCACAGGGGCCAGGGTACTGAAGCTTTCTTT	CASSHRGQGTEAFF
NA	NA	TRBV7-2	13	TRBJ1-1	TGTGCCAGCAGCTTCTACTCGAACACTGAAGCTTTCTTT	CASSFYSNTEAFF
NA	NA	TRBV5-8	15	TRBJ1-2	TGTGCCAGCAGCCAGGAGGCACGTATTAGCTATGGCTACACCTTC	CASSQEARISYGYTF
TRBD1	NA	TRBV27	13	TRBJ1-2	TGTGCCAGCAGACGGACAGGATTTGATGGCTACACCTTC	CASRRTGFDGYTF
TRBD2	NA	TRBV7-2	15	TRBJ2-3	TGTGCCAGCAGCTTACCAACTAGCGGCACAGATACGCAGTATTTT	CASSLPTSGTDTQYF
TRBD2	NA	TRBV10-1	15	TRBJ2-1	TGCGCCAGTGGAGAGGGACTAGCGGGAGGAAATGAGCAGTTCTTC	CASGEGLAGGNEQFF
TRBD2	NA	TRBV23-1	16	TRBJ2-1	TGCGCCAGCAGTCATGGTCTAGCGGGAGAGATAGATGAGCAGTTCTTC	CASSHGLAGEIDEQFF
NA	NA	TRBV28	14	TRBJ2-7	TGTGCCAGCAGCCCCGGCGGGGTGGACTACGAGCAGTACTTC	CASSPGGVDYEQYF
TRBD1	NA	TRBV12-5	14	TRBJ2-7	TGTGCTAGTGGCCTTGGACAGGGGGTCAACGAGCAGTACTTC	CASGLGQGVNEQYF
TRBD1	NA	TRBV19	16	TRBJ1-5	TGTGCCAGTAGTATAGGGGGAACGACAGGGGGGACAGCCCAGCATTTT	CASSIGGTTGGTAQHF
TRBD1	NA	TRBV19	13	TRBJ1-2	TGTGCCAGTAGTATCGACAGGGAGTATGGCTACACCTTC	CASSIDREYGYTF
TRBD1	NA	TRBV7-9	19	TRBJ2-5	TGTGCCAGCAGCCCGGCGATCACAGGGGGCACGGAAGAGTTAGTGCGGCGGTACTTC	CASSPAITGGTEELVRRYF
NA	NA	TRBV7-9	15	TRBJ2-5	TGTGCCAGCAGCCTGGTATCGGGGGTTGAAGAGACCCAGTACTTC	CASSLVSGVEETQYF
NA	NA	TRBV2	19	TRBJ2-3	TGTGCCAGCAGTTTCCGCCAGGCGTACCGGGACACCGGCACAGATACGCAGTATTTT	CASSFRQAYRDTGTDTQYF
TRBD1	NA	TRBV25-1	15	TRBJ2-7	TGTGCCAGCAGTGGCGGACAGGAGGTCTCCTACGAGCAGTACTTC	CASSGGQEVSYEQYF
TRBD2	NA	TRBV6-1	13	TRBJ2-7	TGTGCCAGCAGTAGGGACTACGTTTACGAGCAGTACTTC	CASSRDYVYEQYF
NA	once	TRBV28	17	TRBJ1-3	TGTGCCAGCAGTTTGTCCACAGGGATAGCCGCTGGAAACACCATATATTTT	CASSLSTGIAAGNTIYF
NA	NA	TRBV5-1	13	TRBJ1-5	TGCGCCAGCAGCTTGTATTCTAATCAGCCCCAGCATTTT	CASSLYSNQPQHF
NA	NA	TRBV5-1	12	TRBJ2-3	TGCGCCAGCAGCCCGTCTAGAGGTACGCAGTATTTT	CASSPSRGTQYF
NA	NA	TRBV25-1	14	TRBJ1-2	TGTGCCAGCAGTTATGACACAACGAACTATGGCTACACCTTC	CASSYDTTNYGYTF
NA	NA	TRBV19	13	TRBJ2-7	TGTGCCAGTAGCGCCCGACTTACCTACGAGCAGTACTTC	CASSARLTYEQYF
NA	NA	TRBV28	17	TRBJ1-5	TGTGCCAGCAGTATCGGGCCATACGGGGTTAACAATCAGCCCCAGCATTTT	CASSIGPYGVNNQPQHF
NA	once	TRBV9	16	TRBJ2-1	TGTGCCAGCAGCGTAAGGGTCTGGGGGGGCACGGATGAGCAGTTCTTC	CASSVRVWGGTDEQFF
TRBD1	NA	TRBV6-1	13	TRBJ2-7	TGTGCCAGCTCCGGGACAGGGGAATACGAGCAGTACTTC	CASSGTGEYEQYF
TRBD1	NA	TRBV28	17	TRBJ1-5	TGTGCCAGCAGTCCCGGACAGGCCCCCTATAGCAATCAGCCCCAGCATTTT	CASSPGQAPYSNQPQHF
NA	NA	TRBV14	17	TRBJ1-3	TGTGCCAGCAGCCAAGAGGAAGAGGAATTTTCAGGAAACACCATATATTTT	CASSQEEEEFSGNTIYF
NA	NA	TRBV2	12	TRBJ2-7	TGTGCCAGCAGTCGACTAGCCTACGAGCAGTACTTC	CASSRLAYEQYF
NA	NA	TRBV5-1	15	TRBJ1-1	TGCGCCAGCAGCTTGGCCGGTGGACAGACGACTGAAGCTTTCTTT	CASSLAGGQTTEAFF
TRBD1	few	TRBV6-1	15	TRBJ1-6	TGTGCCAGCAGTGAAGGACAGGGGACTGTTTCACCCCTCCACTTT	CASSEGQGTVSPLHF
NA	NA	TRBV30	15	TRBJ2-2	TGTGCCTGGAGTGTGAAACAGTCACATACCGGGGAGCTGTTTTTT	CAWSVKQSHTGELFF
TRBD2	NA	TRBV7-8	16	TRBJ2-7	TGTGCCAGCAGCTCTCCACTAGCGGGAGTCGAATACGAGCAGTACTTC	CASSSPLAGVEYEQYF
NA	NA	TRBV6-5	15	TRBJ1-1	TGTGCCAGCAGTTACTCGGGGGAGGTGAACACTGAAGCTTTCTTT	CASSYSGEVNTEAFF
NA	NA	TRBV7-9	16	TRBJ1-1	TGTGCCAGCAGCTTAGCTATCAGGTTTGGATCAACTGAAGCTTTCTTT	CASSLAIRFGSTEAFF